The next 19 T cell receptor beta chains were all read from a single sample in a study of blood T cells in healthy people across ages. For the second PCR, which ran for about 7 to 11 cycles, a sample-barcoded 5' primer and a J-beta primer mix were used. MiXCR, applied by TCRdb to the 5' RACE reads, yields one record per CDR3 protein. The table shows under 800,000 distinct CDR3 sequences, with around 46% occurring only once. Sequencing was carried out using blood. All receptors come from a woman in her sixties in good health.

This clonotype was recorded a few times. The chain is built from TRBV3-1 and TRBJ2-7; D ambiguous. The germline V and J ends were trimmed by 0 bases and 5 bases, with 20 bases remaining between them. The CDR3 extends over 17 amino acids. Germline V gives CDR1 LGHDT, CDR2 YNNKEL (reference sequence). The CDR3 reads CASSQEVHFAPSHEQYF. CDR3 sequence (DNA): TGTGCCAGCAGCCAAGAGGTCCATTTCGCGCCGTCCCACGAGCAGTACTTC.

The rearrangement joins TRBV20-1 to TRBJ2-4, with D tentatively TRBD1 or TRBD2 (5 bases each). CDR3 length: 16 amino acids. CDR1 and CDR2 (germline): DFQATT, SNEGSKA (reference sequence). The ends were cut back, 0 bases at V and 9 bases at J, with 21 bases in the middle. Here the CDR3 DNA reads TGCAGTGCTAGAGATAGTTGGGGGTTAGACTTCGGCATTCAGTACTTC. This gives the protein CSARDSWGLDFGIQYF.

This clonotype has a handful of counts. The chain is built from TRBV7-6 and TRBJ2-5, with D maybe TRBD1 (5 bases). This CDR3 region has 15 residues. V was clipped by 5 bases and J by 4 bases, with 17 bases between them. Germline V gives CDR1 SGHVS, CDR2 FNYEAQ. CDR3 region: CASSPGPGIGETQYF. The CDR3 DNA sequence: TGTGCCAGCAGCCCTGGCCCAGGGATCGGAGAGACCCAGTACTTC. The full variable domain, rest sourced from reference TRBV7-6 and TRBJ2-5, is GAGVSQSPRYKVTKRGQDVALRCDPISGHVSLYWYRQALGQGPEFLTYFNYEAQQDKSGLPNDRFSAERPEGSISTLTIQRTEQRDSAMYRCASSPGPGIGETQYFGPGTRLLVL.

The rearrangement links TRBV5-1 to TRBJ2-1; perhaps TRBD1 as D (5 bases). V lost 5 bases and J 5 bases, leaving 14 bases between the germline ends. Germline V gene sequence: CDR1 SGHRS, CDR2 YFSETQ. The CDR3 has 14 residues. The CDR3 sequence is CASSFFGADNEQFF. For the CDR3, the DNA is TGCGCCAGCAGTTTCTTTGGGGCCGACAATGAGCAGTTCTTC.

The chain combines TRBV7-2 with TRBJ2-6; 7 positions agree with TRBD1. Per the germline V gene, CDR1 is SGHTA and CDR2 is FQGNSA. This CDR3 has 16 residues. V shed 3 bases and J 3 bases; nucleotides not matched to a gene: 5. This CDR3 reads CASSFNRGGGANVLTF. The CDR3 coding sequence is TGTGCCAGCAGCTTCAACAGGGGTGGTGGGGCCAACGTCCTGACTTTC.

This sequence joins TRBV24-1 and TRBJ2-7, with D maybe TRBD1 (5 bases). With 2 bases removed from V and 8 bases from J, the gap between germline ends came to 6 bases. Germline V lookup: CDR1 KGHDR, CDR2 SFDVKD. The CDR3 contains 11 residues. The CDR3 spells CATSDSGKQYF. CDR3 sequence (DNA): TGTGCCACCAGTGATTCAGGGAAGCAGTACTTC.

The CDR3 nucleotides read TGCAGTGCTACAGGCCGGGGGTACCGCTACGAGCAGTACTTC. Amino acid sequence: CSATGRGYRYEQYF. V and J are TRBV20-1 and TRBJ2-7; weak D call: TRBD2 (6 bases). Trimming took 4 bases from V and 3 from J, leaving 16 bases between them. The CDR3 is 14 residues long. Germline V gene lookup returns CDR1 DFQATT and CDR2 SNEGSKA (reference sequence).

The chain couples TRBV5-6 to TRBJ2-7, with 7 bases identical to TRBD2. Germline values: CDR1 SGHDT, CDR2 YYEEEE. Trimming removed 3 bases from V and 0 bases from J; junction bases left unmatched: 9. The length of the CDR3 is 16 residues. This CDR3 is CASSYFSGPNSYEQYF. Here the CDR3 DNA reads TGTGCCAGCAGCTACTTTAGCGGGCCCAACTCCTACGAGCAGTACTTC.

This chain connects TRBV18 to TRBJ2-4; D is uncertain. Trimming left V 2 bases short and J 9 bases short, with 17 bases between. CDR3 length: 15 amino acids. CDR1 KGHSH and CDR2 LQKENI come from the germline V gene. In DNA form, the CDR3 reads TGTGCCAGCTCACCAAGCCCCCCAAGGGATGGCATTCAGTACTTC. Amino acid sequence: CASSPSPPRDGIQYF. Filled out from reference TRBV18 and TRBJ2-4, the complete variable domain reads NAGVMQNPRHLVRRRGQEARLRCSPMKGHSHVYWYRQLPEEGLKFMVYLQKENIIDESGMPKERFSAEFPKEGPSILRIQQVVRGDSAAYFCASSPSPPRDGIQYFGAGTRLSVL.

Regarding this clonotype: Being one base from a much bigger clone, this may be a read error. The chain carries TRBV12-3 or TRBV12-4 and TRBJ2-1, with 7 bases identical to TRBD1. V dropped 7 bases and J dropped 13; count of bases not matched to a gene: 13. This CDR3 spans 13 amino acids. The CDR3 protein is CASTNRGQETQFF. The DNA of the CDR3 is TGTGCCAGCACTAATAGGGGGCAAGAGACCCAGTTCTTC.

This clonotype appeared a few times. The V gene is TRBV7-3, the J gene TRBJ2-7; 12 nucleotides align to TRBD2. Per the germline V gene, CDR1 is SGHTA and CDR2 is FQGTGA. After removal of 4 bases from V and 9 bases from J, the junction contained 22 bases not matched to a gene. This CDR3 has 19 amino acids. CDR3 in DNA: TGTGCCAGCAGCTCGTCCCTAGCGGGAGGGCCTATTGTTAATTTCGGGCAGTACTTC. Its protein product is CASSSSLAGGPIVNFGQYF.

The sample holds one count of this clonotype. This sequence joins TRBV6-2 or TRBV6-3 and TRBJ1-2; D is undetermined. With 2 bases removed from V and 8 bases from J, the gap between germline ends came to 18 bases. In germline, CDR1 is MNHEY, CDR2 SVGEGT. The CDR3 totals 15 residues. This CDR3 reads CASSYSREVRYGYTF. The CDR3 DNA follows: TGTGCCAGCAGTTACAGTAGAGAAGTACGTTACGGCTACACCTTC.

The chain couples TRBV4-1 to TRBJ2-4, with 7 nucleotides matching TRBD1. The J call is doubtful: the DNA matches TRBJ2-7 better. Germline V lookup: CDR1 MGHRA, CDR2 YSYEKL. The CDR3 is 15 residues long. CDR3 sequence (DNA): TGCGCCAGCAGCCCCCAGGACAGGCTAGGGTACGAGCAGTACTTC. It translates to CASSPQDRLGYEQYF.

In DNA, the CDR3 is TGTGCCAGCAGTTGGCGACTAGCGGGAGGCTACGAGCAGTACTTC. Its protein product is CASSWRLAGGYEQYF. The V call is TRBV27, the J call TRBJ2-7, with 13 nucleotides matching TRBD2. Germline CDR1 is MNHEY and CDR2 is SMNVEV (reference sequence). This CDR3 has 15 amino acids. The ends lost 4 bases at V and 3 bases at J; junction bases unmatched: 3.

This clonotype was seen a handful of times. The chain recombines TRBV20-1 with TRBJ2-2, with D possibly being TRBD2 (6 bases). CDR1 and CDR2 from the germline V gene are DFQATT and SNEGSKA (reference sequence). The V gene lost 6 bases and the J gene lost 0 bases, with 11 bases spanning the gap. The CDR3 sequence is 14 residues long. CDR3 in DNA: TGCAGTGCCCCTAGCGTAACGAACACCGGGGAGCTGTTTTTT. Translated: CSAPSVTNTGELFF.

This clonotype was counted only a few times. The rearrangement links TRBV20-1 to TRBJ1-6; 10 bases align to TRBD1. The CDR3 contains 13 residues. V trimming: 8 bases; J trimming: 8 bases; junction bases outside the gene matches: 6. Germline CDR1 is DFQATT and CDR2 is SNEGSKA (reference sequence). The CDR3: CSLRQGAHSPLHF. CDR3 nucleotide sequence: TGCAGTTTAAGACAGGGGGCACATTCACCCCTCCACTTT.

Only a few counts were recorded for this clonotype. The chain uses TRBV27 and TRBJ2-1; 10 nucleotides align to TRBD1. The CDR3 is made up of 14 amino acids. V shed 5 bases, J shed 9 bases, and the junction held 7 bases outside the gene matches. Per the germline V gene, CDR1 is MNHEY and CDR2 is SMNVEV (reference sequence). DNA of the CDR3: TGTGCCAGCAGTGCCCGGGACAGGGGCCGTGAGCAGTTCTTC. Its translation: CASSARDRGREQFF.

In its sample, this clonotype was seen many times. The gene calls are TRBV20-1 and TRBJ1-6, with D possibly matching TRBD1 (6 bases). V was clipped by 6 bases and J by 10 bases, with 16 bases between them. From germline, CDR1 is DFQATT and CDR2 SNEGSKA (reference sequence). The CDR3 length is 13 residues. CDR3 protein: CSAHAGEESPLHF. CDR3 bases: TGCAGTGCCCACGCAGGGGAGGAGTCACCCCTCCACTTT.

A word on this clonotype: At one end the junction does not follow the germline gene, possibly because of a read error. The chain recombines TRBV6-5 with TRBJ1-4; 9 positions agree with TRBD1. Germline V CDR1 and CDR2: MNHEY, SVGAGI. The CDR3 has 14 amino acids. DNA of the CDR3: TGTGCCAGCAGTCACTCCGGGACAGGGAGTAATCTGTTTTTT. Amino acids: CASSHSGTGSNLFF.